This TCR beta chain originates from a study of blood T cell repertoires in COVID-19 (TCRdb year 2020). In terms of the full investigation: Samples from collaborators originated in the United States, Italy and Spain and spanned both the acute and convalescent phases of COVID-19. The material from the prospective study consisted of cDNA or gDNA derived from T cells, B-cell-depleted T cells, or PBMCs. Deeply sampled blood TCRbeta repertoires from subjects exposed to, actively infected with, or recovered from COVID-19 were included in the dataset. The repertoires were made available in a free public database intended to serve as a resource for research on the immune response to SARS-CoV-2. The samples were drawn from two sources: the first 160 participants of the ongoing ImmuneRACE study, and 950 to 1,500 subjects contributed by 6 global collaborators. Sample metadata almost always included a de-identified subject ID, COVID-19 status, age in years and sex. Where available, HLA class I and class II types were obtained from metadata supplied by the sample provider rather than from assay-based typing.

From its cysteine to its phenylalanine, the CDR3 spans 11 amino acids. CDR3 DNA only is kept here, 33 bases in frame from base 1. V and J lose 2 bases and 7 bases, and a span of 5 bases separates them. CDR1 and CDR2 were assigned from the germline V gene as MRHNA and SNTAGT. With regard to this clone: Its antigen remains undetermined. The sample holds no much larger clone one base away, and base qualities are not on file.

What the work shows at the level of the full study, not this receptor alone: The amount of clinical and demographic metadata varied by source and participant and was provided uncurated.

Participants in the prospective study were enrolled through a virtual design, were aged about 18 to 90 years, and lived in some 24 United States geographic areas. To assign participants to cohorts, the prospective study relied on clinical history that participants themselves reported in a screening survey and a study questionnaire. ImmuneRACE Cohort 3 recovered participants were defined by two consecutive negative NP/OP PCR tests, healthcare professional clearance, or symptom resolution. In the prospective study, whole blood, serum and a nasopharyngeal or oropharyngeal swab were collected from each participant by mobile phlebotomists. Over an approximately 2-month period, participants in the prospective study had the option of providing additional blood draws and questionnaires. Blood samples from the prospective study were shipped frozen or at room temperature prior to DNA extraction. The immunoSEQ Assay, a bias-controlled multiplex PCR, was used to amplify TCRbeta CDR3 regions from genomic DNA. Per the source publication's procedure: Nucleated cell counts per sample were estimated from amplification of reference gene primers within the assay. Sequence reads were collapsed and filtered to measure the absolute abundance of every unique TCRbeta CDR3 rearrangement. For each sample, productive Simpson clonality was calculated as the square root of Simpson's diversity index over productive rearrangements. TCRdb stores this immuneACCESS table with in-frame sequences only. Part of the clones is absent; in the studies checked, under half of the shortfall reflects unresolved V genes, and no reason is known for the rest. The V and J calls and clone size come from that table; D and trimming were worked out from the DNA. This sample lists a few hundred thousand clones; 80% to 90% were detected once. About 9% of the sample comes from the top ten.

The sequencing input was PBMCs or T cells enriched from blood (not recorded which). Rearrangement joined TRBV6-4 to TRBJ1-2; no confident D gene assignment can be made. The receptor comes from a middle-aged man who had recovered from COVID-19. The bases read TGTGCCAGCAGTGACCTCGGTGGCTACACCTTC. Translated, this gives CASSDLGGYTF.